The next 13 T cell receptor beta chains were all read from a single sample in a study of metastatic and nonmetastatic thyroid tumors. TCRdb re-analyzed the PCR reads using MiXCR. The table has about 14,000 clones, less than 15% seen once. All patients were treatment-naive before thyroid surgery. The sequenced sample was blood. The source of these receptors is a female donor with papillary thyroid cancer or a benign thyroid nodule (not recorded which). Some clones in this sample may be carry-over from other donors' samples.

This clone was seen repeatedly, ten times or more. The chain joins TRBV10-3 to TRBJ2-1; D may correspond to TRBD1 or TRBD2 (5 bases each). V lost 8 bases and J 5 bases, leaving 22 bases between the germline ends. The CDR3 runs to 16 residues. From germline, CDR1 is ENHRY and CDR2 SYGVKD. CDR3 region: CAIGWPSLGEHNEQFF. The CDR3, as DNA: TGTGCCATCGGGTGGCCCTCGCTAGGGGAGCACAATGAGCAGTTCTTC.

The chain uses TRBV6-1 and TRBJ1-2; 9 bases match TRBD1. V lost 6 bases, J lost 8 bases, and 10 bases stayed unmatched. Germline V gene data show CDR1 as MNHNS and CDR2 as SASEGT. The CDR3 spans 14 residues. The CDR3, as DNA: TGTGCCAGCAGAGATACAGGGGGCATTCGGGGCTACACCTTC. Its protein product is CASRDTGGIRGYTF.

The table lists this clone with many counts. In DNA form, the CDR3 reads TGTGCCAGCAGTGTGACAGGGAGCTCTGGAAACACCATATATTTT. Translation gives CASSVTGSSGNTIYF. This rearrangement joins TRBV2 to TRBJ1-3; 7 nucleotides align to TRBD1. This CDR3 has 15 amino acids. The V segment lost 4 bases and the J segment 0 bases; nucleotides outside the gene matches: 3. Germline V gene lookup returns CDR1 SNHLY and CDR2 FYNNEI.

Many counts were recorded for this clone. J is TRBJ1-4 and V is TRBV6-1; 8 nucleotides line up with TRBD1. CDR1 and CDR2 (germline): MNHNS, SASEGT. V lost 7 bases, J lost 4 bases, and 11 bases stayed unmatched. The CDR3 totals 16 residues. CDR3 residues: CASTPTGARVNEKLFF. The CDR3 DNA reads as TGTGCCAGCACCCCGACAGGGGCGAGAGTTAATGAAAAACTGTTTTTT.

This chain uses TRBV27 with TRBJ1-6, with D unclear. Trimming pared 1 base from V and 14 bases from J, leaving 15 bases between. Germline loops: CDR1 MNHEY, CDR2 SMNVEV (reference sequence). The CDR3 loop spans 14 amino acids. CDR3 protein: CASSLWRVATALHF. DNA of the CDR3: TGTGCCAGCAGTTTATGGCGGGTGGCTACTGCCCTCCACTTT.

There are many counts of this clone. V usage is TRBV10-2 and J usage is TRBJ2-2, with 7 bases aligning to TRBD2. V shed 3 bases, J shed 5 bases, and the junction held 9 bases outside the gene matches. The CDR3 totals 16 residues. Germline CDR1 and CDR2: WSHSY and SAAADI. The CDR3 here is CASSEGAGAGTGELFF. The CDR3 coding sequence is TGCGCCAGCAGTGAAGGGGCGGGAGCCGGGACCGGGGAGCTGTTTTTT.

This clone was detected a few times. A much larger clone sits a single nucleotide away, making a read error possible. The sample holds other DNA sequences that translate to the same CDR3. The chain has TRBV7-9 and TRBJ1-4; 7 positions match TRBD1. From germline, CDR1 is SEHNR and CDR2 FQNEAQ (reference sequence). This CDR3 is built from 14 residues. The CDR3 protein is CASSLRTGPEKLFF. In DNA form, the CDR3 reads TGTGCCAGCAGCTTGCGGACAGGTCCTGAAAAGCTGTTTTTT.

Concerning this clone: Being one base from a much bigger clone, this may be a read error. The chain couples TRBV18 to TRBJ1-1; D perhaps matches TRBD1 (5 bases). Looked up from germline, CDR1 is KGHSH and CDR2 is LQKENI. The CDR3 extends over 13 amino acids. CDR3 sequence (DNA): TGTGCCAGCTCATCGACAGTGAACACTGAAGCTCTCTTT. Translating gives CASSSTVNTEALF.

This clone was counted ten times or more. This chain joins TRBV20-1 and TRBJ2-1, with 8 nucleotides matching TRBD1. With V trimmed by 1 base and J by 6 bases, 8 bases remained unmatched. Germline V gene data show CDR1 as DFQATT and CDR2 as SNEGSKA (reference sequence). The CDR3 sequence is 15 residues long. The CDR3 DNA reads TGCAGTGCTAGAGGGGTACAGGGGGTGGGCAATGAGCAGTTCTTC. Translation: CSARGVQGVGNEQFF.

This clone is deemed medium-sized. The chain is built from TRBV6-6 and TRBJ2-2; 14 bases agree with TRBD2. V lost 10 bases, J lost 3 bases, and 13 bases stayed unmatched. In germline, CDR1 is MNHNY, CDR2 SVGAGI (reference sequence). The CDR3 is 18 amino acids. The CDR3 nucleotides are TGTGCCACCGACGCCGGGACTAGCGGGAGTCGGTACACCGGGGAGCTGTTTTTT. This encodes CATDAGTSGSRYTGELFF.

CDR3: CASSQVGEANYGYTF. The CDR3 DNA follows: TGCGCCAGCAGCCAAGTAGGTGAGGCTAACTATGGCTACACCTTC. The chain recombines TRBV4-3 with TRBJ1-2; D is ambiguous. The V gene lost 1 base and the J gene lost 0 bases, with 9 bases spanning the gap. The CDR3 contains 15 residues. CDR1 and CDR2 from the germline V gene are LGHNA and YSLEER.

The chain combines TRBV7-6 with TRBJ2-2, with a weak D call TRBD2 (6 bases). The CDR3 contains 16 residues. Trimming left V 5 bases short and J 3 bases short, with 16 bases between. Germline CDR1 and CDR2: SGHVS and FNYEAQ. CDR3: CASSIYRLGHTGELFF. The CDR3 coding sequence is TGTGCCAGCAGCATCTACAGACTAGGGCACACCGGGGAGCTGTTTTTT. Full variable domain (remainder filled in from reference TRBV7-6 and TRBJ2-2): GAGVSQSPRYKVTKRGQDVALRCDPISGHVSLYWYRQALGQGPEFLTYFNYEAQQDKSGLPNDRFSAERPEGSISTLTIQRTEQRDSAMYRCASSIYRLGHTGELFFGEGSRLTVL.

This clone showed up many times. The V gene is TRBV4-1, the J gene TRBJ1-1, with D unresolved. The CDR3 is made up of 13 amino acids. V lost 1 base and J 8 bases, leaving 11 bases between the germline ends. The germline V gene encodes CDR1 MGHRA and CDR2 YSYEKL. CDR3 sequence: CASSQVGRPEAFF. As DNA, the CDR3 is TGCGCCAGCAGCCAAGTTGGCCGGCCCGAAGCTTTCTTT.